This T cell receptor beta chain was observed in a study of T cell responses to AZD1222 COVID-19 vaccine. Study outcomes and limitations: The peak T cell response came first, and repertoires were sampled only after it.

This CDR3 is 13 amino acids long. The germline V gene has CDR1 MDHEN and CDR2 SYDVKM. V trimming: 3 bases; J trimming: 5 bases; junction bases outside the gene matches: 2. TCRdb keeps only in-frame clones here, not all; method: immunoSEQ multiplex PCR. The sample contains 15,000 to 19,000 clones, 88% of which appear only once. To note about this clone: Its antigen is still unknown.

The TCR originated in an adult who received the AZD1222 COVID-19 vaccine. The sequencing used peripheral blood, collected 28 days after the second AZD1222 dose. This chain uses TRBV28 with TRBJ2-7; 9 nucleotides agree with TRBD2. Here the CDR3 DNA reads TGTGCCAGCAGTTTTAGACTAGCGGACGAGCAGTACTTC. Its translation: CASSFRLADEQYF.